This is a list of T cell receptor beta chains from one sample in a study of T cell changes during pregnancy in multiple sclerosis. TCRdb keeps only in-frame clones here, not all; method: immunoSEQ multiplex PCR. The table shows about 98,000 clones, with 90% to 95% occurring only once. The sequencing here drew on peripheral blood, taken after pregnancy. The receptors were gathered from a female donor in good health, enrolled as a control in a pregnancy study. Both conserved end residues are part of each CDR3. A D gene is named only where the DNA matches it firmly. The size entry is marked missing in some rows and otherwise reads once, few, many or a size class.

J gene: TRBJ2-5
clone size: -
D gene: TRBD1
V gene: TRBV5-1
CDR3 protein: CASRLRQGASQETQYF
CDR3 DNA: TGCGCCAGCAGACTCCGACAGGGGGCGTCCCAAGAGACCCAGTACTTC

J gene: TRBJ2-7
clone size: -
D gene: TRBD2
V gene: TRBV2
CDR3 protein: CASEGGRGSYEQYF
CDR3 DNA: TGTGCCTCAGAGGGCGGGAGGGGCTCCTACGAGCAGTACTTC

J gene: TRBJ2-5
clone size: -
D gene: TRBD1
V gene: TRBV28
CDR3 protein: CASSLQTGGRGTQYF
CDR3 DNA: TGTGCCAGCAGTTTACAGACAGGGGGCAGGGGGACCCAGTACTTC

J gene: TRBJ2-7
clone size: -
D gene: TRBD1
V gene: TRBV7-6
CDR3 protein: CASSLRTAGTGGSYEQYF
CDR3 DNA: TGTGCCAGCAGCTTAAGGACGGCGGGGACAGGGGGATCCTACGAGCAGTACTTC

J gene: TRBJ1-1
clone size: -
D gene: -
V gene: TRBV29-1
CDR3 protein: CSVDLGNRNTEAFF
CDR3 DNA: TGCAGCGTTGATTTGGGCAACAGGAACACTGAAGCTTTCTTT

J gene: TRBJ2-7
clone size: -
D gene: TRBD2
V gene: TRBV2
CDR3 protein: CASSGGLAGGFYEQYF
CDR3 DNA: TGTGCCAGCAGTGGGGGACTAGCGGGGGGCTTCTACGAGCAGTACTTC

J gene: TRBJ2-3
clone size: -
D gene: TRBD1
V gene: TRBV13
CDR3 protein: CASSPRDRGADTQYF
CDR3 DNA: TGTGCCAGCAGCCCCCGGGACAGGGGCGCAGATACGCAGTATTTT

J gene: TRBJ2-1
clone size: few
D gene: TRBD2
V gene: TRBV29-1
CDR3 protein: CSVEVLTSGSSEQFF
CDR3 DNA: TGCAGCGTTGAAGTCTTGACTAGCGGGAGTAGTGAGCAGTTCTTC

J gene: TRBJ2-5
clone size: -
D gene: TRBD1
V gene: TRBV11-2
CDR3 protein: CASSVIAGQGETQYF
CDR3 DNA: TGTGCCAGCAGCGTGATCGCCGGACAGGGGGAGACCCAGTACTTC

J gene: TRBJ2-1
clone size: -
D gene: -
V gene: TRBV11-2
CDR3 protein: CASSLGGESYNEQFF
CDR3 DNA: TGTGCCAGCAGCTTAGGGGGGGAATCCTACAATGAGCAGTTCTTC

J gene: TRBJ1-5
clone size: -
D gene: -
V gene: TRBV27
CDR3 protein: CASAGFNQPQHF
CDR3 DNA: TGTGCCAGCGCGGGTTTCAATCAGCCCCAGCATTTT

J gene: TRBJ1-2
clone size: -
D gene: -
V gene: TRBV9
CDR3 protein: CASGGQLGYGYTF
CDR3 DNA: TGTGCCAGCGGAGGACAGTTAGGGTATGGCTACACCTTC

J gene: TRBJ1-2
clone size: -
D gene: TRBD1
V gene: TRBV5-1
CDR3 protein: CATGEGAGYTF
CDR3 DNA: TGCGCCACCGGAGAGGGGGCCGGCTACACCTTC

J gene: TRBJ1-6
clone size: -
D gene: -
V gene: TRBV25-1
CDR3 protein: CAIQAGVSNINSPLHF
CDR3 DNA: TGTGCCATCCAAGCGGGGGTGAGCAACATTAATTCACCCCTCCACTTT

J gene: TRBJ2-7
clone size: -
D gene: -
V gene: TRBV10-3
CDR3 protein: CATRQTSYEQYF
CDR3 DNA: TGTGCCACCCGACAGACTTCCTACGAGCAGTACTTC

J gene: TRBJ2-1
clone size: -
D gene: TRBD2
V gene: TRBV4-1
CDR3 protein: CASSQGWTSGRLRFF
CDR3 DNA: TGCGCCAGCAGCCAAGGTTGGACTAGCGGGAGGTTGCGGTTCTTC

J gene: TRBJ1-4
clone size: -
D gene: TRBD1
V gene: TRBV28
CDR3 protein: CASSKRERGRGNEKLFF
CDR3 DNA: TGTGCCAGCAGTAAAAGGGAGAGGGGGCGGGGTAATGAAAAACTGTTTTTT

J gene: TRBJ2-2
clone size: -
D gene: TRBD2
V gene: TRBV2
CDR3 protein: CASSAAGGPPGELFF
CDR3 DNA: TGTGCCAGCAGTGCAGCGGGAGGTCCCCCCGGGGAGCTGTTTTTT

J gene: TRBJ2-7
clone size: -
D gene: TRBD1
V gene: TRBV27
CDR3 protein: CASRGQAYEQYF
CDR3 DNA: TGTGCCAGCAGGGGACAGGCCTACGAGCAGTACTTC

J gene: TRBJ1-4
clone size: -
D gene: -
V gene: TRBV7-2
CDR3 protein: CASSLGLTLNEKLFF
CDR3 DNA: TGTGCCAGCAGCTTAGGACTCACGCTAAATGAAAAACTGTTTTTT

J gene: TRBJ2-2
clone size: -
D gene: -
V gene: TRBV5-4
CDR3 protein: CASSLRLAGLNTGELFF
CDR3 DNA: TGTGCCAGCAGCTTGCGGCTGGCGGGACTGAACACCGGGGAGCTGTTTTTT

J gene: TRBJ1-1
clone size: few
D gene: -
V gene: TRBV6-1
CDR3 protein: CASSELVGGFNTEAFF
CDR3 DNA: TGTGCCAGCAGTGAATTGGTTGGGGGCTTCAACACTGAAGCTTTCTTT